This TCR beta chain appears in the sequencing data of a study of T-cell memory formation after mild COVID-19. Constant-segment primers and 5'RACE yielded cDNA libraries for TCR alpha and TCR beta, each carrying sample barcodes and UMIs. A single record per CDR3 protein comes from TCRdb applying MiXCR to the 5' RACE reads. The sample lists under 200,000 distinct CDR3 sequences; 25% to 40% were seen once. V gave up 5 bases and J gave up 9 bases, with 17 bases separating them. The CDR3 runs to 14 residues. Germline CDR1 and CDR2: SGHNT and YENEEA. The clonotype comes from an adult woman who had mild COVID-19 (a few samples of this study predate the infection). Cell type and time point are not known. The genes are TRBV11-3 and TRBJ2-1; TRBD2 is a possible D gene (5 bases). The material sequenced was PBMCs or a T cell subset sorted from them (not recorded which). The CDR3 bases are TGTGCCAGCAGCCCTACCGGACTCGCACGTGAGCAGTTCTTC. This gives the protein CASSPTGLAREQFF.